This TCR beta chain was sequenced during a study of shared clonotypes between healthy human individuals. Study-level points and caveats: The study generally estimated greater richness for naive than memory subsets. About 5% was the fraction of naive CD4 clonotypes found shared across a few donors.

With 3 bases removed from V and 5 bases from J, the gap between germline ends came to 13 bases. The CDR3 loop spans 14 amino acids. Germline V CDR1 and CDR2: ENHRY, SYGVKD. Of note for this clone: Its antigen remains unidentified.

Here immunoSEQ multiplex PCR was the method, and the copy in TCRdb shows in-frame clones only, minus some. The sample carries approximately 1,500,000 clones, roughly 96% recorded once. The sequencing sample was made of naive CD4+ T cells sorted from blood. Subset indicated: CD45RA+ positively selected. V is TRBV10-3 and J is TRBJ1-1; unclear D gene. The source of this sequence is a man aged 25 to 40 in good health. CDR3 residues: CAISDSQRATEAFF. CDR3 DNA: TGTGCCATCAGTGACTCTCAACGGGCGACTGAAGCTTTCTTT.